This T cell receptor beta chain was documented in a study of blood T cell repertoires in COVID-19. In the study overall: Samples came from the United States, Italy and Spain, spanning acute and convalescent COVID-19. Sources were T cells, B-cell-depleted T cells, or PBMCs; the material itself was cDNA or gDNA.

Original analysis: Counts of nucleated cells, estimated from reference gene primer amplification, were obtained. Only in-frame clones appear in the TCRdb table, and some are missing; sequencing was by immunoSEQ multiplex PCR. V, J and clone size reflect that table, while D and trimming were determined from the DNA. The sample comprises under 200,000 clones, about nine tenths of which are singletons, and 0.7% to 0.85% rests with the top ten. This CDR3 spans 15 amino acids. The V and J ends lost 6 bases and 2 bases respectively, with 16 bases between them. In germline, CDR1 is SNHLY, CDR2 FYNNEI. The chain joins TRBV2 to TRBJ1-1, with D perhaps TRBD1 (5 bases). The clonotype comes from a woman aged 70-85 years with acute or convalescent COVID-19. Sequenced: peripheral blood. Here the CDR3 reads CASRTNSGENTEAFF. The CDR3 nucleotides read TGTGCCAGCAGGACAAATTCGGGGGAAAACACTGAAGCTTTCTTT.